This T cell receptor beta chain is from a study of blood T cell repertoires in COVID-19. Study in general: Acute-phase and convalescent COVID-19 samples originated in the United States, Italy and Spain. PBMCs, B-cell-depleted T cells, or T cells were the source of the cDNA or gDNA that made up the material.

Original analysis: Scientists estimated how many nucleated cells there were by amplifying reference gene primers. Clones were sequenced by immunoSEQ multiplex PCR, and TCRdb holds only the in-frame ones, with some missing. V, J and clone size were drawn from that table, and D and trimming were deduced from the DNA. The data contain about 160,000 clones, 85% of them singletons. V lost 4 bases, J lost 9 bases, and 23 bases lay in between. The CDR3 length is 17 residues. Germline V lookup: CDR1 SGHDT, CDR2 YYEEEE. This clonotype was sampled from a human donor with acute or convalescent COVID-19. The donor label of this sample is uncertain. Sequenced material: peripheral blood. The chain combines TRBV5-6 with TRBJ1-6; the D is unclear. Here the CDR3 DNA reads TGTGCCAGCAGCCTAGGGCCCCCCGCACGGGATTCTTCACCCCTCCACTTT. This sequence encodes CASSLGPPARDSSPLHF.